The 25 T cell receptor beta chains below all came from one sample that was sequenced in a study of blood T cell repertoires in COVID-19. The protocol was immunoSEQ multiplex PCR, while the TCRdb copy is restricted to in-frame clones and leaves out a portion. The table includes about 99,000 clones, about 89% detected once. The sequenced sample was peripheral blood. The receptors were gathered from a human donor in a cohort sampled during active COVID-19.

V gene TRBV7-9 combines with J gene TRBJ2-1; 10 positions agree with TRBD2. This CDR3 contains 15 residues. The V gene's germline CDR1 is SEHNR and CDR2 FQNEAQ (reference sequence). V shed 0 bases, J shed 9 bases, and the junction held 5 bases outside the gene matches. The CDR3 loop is CASSLASGGSGEQFF. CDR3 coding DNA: TGTGCCAGCAGCTTAGCTAGCGGGGGGTCAGGTGAGCAGTTCTTC. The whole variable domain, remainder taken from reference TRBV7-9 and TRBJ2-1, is DTGVSQNPRHKITKRGQNVTFRCDPISEHNRLYWYRQTLGQGPEFLTYFQNEAQLEKSRLLSDRFSAERPKGSFSTLEIQRTEQGDSAMYLCASSLASGGSGEQFFGPGTRLTVL.

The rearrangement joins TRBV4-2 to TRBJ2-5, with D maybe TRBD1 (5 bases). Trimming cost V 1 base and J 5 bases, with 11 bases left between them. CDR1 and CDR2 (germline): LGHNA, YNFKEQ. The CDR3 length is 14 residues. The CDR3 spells CASSQGQGRETQYF. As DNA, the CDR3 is TGTGCCAGCAGCCAAGGGCAGGGTCGGGAGACCCAGTACTTC.

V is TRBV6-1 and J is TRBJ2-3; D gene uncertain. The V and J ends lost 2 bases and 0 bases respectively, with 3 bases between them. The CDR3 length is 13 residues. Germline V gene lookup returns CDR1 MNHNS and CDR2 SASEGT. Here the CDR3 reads CASSESSTDTQYF. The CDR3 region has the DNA TGTGCCAGCAGTGAATCTAGCACAGATACGCAGTATTTT.

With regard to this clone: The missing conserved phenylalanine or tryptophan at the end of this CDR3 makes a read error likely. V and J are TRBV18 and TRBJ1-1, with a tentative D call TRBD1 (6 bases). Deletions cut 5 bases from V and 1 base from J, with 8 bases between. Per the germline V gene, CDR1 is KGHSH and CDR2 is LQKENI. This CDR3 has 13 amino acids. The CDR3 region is CASSKQGNTEAFL. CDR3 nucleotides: TGTGCCAGCTCAAAACAGGGGAACACTGAAGCTTTCCTT.

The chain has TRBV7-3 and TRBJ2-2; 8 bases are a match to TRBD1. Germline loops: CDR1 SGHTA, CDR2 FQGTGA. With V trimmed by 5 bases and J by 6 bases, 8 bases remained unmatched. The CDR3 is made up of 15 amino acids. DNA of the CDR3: TGTGCCAGCAGCCAATCGACAGGGGCTGCCGGGGAGCTGTTTTTT. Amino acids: CASSQSTGAAGELFF.

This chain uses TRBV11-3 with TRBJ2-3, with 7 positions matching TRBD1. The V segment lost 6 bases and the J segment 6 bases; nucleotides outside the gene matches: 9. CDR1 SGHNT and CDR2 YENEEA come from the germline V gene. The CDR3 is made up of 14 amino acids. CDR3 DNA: TGTGCCAGCAGAGGGCCCGAGGGGGCGGATACGCAGTATTTT. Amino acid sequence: CASRGPEGADTQYF.

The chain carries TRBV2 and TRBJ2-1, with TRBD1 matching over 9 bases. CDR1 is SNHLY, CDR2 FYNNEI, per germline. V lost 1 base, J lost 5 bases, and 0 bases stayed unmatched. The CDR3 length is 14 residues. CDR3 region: CASSEGDRDNEQFF. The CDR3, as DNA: TGTGCCAGCAGTGAAGGGGACAGGGACAATGAGCAGTTCTTC. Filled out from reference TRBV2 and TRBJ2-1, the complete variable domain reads EPEVTQTPSHQVTQMGQEVILRCVPISNHLYFYWYRQILGQKVEFLVSFYNNEISEKSEIFDDQFSVERPDGSNFTLKIRSTKLEDSAMYFCASSEGDRDNEQFFGPGTRLTVL.

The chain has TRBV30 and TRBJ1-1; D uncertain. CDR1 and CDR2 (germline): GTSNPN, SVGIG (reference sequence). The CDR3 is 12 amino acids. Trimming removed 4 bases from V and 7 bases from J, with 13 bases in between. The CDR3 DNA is TGTGCCTGGATTAAACAGACCCTTGAAGCTTTCTTT. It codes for CAWIKQTLEAFF.

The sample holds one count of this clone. CDR3 sequence reads: CASSHPGTDFRYTF. The CDR3 DNA follows: TGCGCCAGCAGCCACCCCGGGACAGACTTTCGTTACACCTTC. The J gene is TRBJ1-2, the V gene TRBV4-1; 7 nucleotides agree with TRBD1. This CDR3 has 14 amino acids. J lost 11 bases, V lost 3 bases, and 12 bases had no gene match. Germline V gene data show CDR1 as MGHRA and CDR2 as YSYEKL.

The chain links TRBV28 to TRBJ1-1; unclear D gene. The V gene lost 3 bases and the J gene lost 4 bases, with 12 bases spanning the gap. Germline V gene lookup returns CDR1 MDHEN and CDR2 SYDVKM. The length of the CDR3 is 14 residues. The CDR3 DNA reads TGTGCCAGCAGTTTGAGGGTTGGAGTCACTGAAGCTTTCTTT. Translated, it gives CASSLRVGVTEAFF.

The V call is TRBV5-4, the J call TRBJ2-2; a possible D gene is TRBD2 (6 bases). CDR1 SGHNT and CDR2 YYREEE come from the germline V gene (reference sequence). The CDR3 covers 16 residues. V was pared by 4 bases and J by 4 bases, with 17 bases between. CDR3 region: CASSTVLLGGTGELFF. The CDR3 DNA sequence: TGTGCCAGCAGCACCGTCCTCTTGGGGGGCACCGGGGAGCTGTTTTTT.

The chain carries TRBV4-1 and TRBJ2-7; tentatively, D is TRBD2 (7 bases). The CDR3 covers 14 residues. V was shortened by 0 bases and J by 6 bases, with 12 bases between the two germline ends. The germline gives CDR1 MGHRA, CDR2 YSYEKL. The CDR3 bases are TGCGCCAGCAGCCAAGATAGGGGAGGGGGCGAGCAGTACTTC. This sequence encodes CASSQDRGGGEQYF.

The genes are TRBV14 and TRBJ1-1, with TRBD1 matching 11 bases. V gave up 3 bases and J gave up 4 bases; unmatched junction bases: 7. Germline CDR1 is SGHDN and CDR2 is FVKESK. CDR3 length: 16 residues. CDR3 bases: TGTGCCAGCAGCCAGACCGGACAGGGGGCTGCCACTGAAGCTTTCTTT. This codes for CASSQTGQGAATEAFF.

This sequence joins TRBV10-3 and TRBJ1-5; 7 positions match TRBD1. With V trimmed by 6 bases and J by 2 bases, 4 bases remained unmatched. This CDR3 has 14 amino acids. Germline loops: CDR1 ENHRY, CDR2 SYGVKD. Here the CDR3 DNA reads TGTGCCATCAGACGAGGGGGCGGCAATCAGCCCCAGCATTTT. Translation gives CAIRRGGGNQPQHF.

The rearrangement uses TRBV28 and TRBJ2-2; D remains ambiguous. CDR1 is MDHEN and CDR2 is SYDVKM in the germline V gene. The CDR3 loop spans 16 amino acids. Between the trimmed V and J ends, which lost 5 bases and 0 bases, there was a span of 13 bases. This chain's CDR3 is CASSNRKGANTGELFF. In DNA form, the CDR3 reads TGTGCCAGCAGTAACAGAAAAGGTGCGAACACCGGGGAGCTGTTTTTT.

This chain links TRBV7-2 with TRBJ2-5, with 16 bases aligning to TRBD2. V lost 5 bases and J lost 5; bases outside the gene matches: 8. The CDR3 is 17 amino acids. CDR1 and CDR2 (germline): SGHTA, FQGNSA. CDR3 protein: CASSPGTSGGAWETQYF. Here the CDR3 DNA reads TGTGCCAGCAGCCCTGGGACTAGCGGGGGGGCCTGGGAGACCCAGTACTTC.

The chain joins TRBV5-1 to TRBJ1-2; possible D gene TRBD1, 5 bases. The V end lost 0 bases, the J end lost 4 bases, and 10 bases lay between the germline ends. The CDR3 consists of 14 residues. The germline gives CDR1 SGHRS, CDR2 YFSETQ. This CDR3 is CASSLDPDSYGYTF. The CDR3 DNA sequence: TGCGCCAGCAGCTTGGACCCTGACAGCTATGGCTACACCTTC.

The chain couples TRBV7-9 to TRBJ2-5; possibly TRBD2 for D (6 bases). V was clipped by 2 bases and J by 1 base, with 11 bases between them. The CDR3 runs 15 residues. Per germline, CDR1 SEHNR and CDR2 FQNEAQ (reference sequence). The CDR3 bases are TGTGCCAGCAGCTTACCCCGGGAGATCCAAGAGACCCAGTACTTC. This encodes CASSLPREIQETQYF.

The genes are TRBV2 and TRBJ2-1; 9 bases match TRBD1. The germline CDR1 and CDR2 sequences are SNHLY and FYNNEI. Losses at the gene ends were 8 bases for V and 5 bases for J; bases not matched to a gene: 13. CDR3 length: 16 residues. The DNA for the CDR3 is TGTGCCAGCGAGATAACGGGACAGGGTATAAACAATGAGCAGTTCTTC. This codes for CASEITGQGINNEQFF.

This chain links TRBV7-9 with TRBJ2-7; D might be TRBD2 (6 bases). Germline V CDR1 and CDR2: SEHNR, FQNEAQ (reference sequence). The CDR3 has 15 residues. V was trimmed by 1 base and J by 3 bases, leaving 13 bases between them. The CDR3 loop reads CASSLDGSGYYEQYF. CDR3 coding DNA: TGTGCCAGCAGCTTAGACGGTAGCGGATACTACGAGCAGTACTTC.

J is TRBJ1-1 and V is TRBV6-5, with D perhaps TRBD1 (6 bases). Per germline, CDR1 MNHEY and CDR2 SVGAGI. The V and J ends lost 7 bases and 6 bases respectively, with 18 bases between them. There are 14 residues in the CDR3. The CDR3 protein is CASTIQGKGAEAFF. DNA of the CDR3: TGTGCCAGCACCATTCAGGGGAAAGGCGCTGAAGCTTTCTTT.

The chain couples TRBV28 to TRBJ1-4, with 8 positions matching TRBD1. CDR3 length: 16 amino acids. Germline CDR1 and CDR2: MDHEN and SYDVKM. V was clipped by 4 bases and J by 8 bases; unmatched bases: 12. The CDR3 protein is CASSSIDRGEKEKLFF. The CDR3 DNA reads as TGTGCCAGCAGTTCCATCGACAGGGGCGAAAAAGAAAAACTGTTTTTT.

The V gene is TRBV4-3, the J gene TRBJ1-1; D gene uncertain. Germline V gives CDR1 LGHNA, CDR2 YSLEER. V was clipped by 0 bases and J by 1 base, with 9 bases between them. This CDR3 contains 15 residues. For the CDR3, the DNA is TGCGCCAGCAGCCAAGATGGGTCGGGGAACACTGAAGCTTTCTTT. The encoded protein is CASSQDGSGNTEAFF.

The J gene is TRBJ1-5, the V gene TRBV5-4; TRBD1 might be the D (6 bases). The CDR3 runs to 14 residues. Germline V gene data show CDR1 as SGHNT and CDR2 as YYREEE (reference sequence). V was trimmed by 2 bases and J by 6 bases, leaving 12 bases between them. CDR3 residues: CASSFWGRGQPQHF. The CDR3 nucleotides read TGTGCCAGCAGCTTTTGGGGGCGAGGTCAGCCCCAGCATTTT. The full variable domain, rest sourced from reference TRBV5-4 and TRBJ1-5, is ETGVTQSPTHLIKTRGQQVTLRCSSQSGHNTVSWYQQALGQGPQFIFQYYREEENGRGNFPPRFSGLQFPNYSSELNVNALELDDSALYLCASSFWGRGQPQHFGDGTRLSIL.

The DNA of the CDR3 is TGTGCCAGCAGGCCAGCGGCGGGGGCCGGGGAGCTGTTTTTT. This codes for CASRPAAGAGELFF. The V call is TRBV7-2, the J call TRBJ2-2; 7 bases align to TRBD2. After removal of 6 bases from V and 6 bases from J, the junction contained 7 bases not matched to a gene. The CDR3 is 14 amino acids. Germline CDR1 SGHTA, CDR2 FQGNSA.